Listed here are 26 T cell receptor beta chains from one sample, sequenced in a study of cytomegalovirus exposure and HLA in healthy donors. PCR employed 60 Vbeta and 13 Jbeta primers. The data were produced by immunoSEQ multiplex PCR, yet TCRdb's version contains in-frame clones alone and is incomplete. The sample lists roughly 120,000 clones; roughly 74% were seen once. The sequencing sample was made of PBMCs. The origin of the receptors is a woman aged 45-59 years in good health and CMV-seropositive.

CDR3 in DNA: TGTGCCAGCAATCCCAGAACGGGACAGCTTGAGCAGTACTTC. As protein: CASNPRTGQLEQYF. The chain recombines TRBV2 with TRBJ2-7, with TRBD1 matching over 7 bases. CDR3 size: 14 residues. The V gene's germline CDR1 is SNHLY and CDR2 FYNNEI. V shed 7 bases, J shed 7 bases, and the junction held 13 bases outside the gene matches. The full variable domain, with the rest looked up from reference TRBV2 and TRBJ2-7, is EPEVTQTPSHQVTQMGQEVILRCVPISNHLYFYWYRQILGQKVEFLVSFYNNEISEKSEIFDDQFSVERPDGSNFTLKIRSTKLEDSAMYFCASNPRTGQLEQYFGPGTRLTVT.

In this sample, this clone turned up many times. This chain connects TRBV7-9 to TRBJ1-2, with D possibly matching TRBD1 (6 bases). This CDR3 region has 15 residues. Germline V gives CDR1 SEHNR, CDR2 FQNEAQ (reference sequence). Trimming removed 1 base from V and 5 bases from J, with 14 bases in between. The CDR3 loop reads CASSLGVAGVYGYTF. The CDR3 coding sequence is TGTGCCAGCAGCTTAGGTGTGGCAGGGGTGTATGGCTACACCTTC. Full variable domain (missing parts from reference TRBV7-9 and TRBJ1-2): DTGVSQNPRHKITKRGQNVTFRCDPISEHNRLYWYRQTLGQGPEFLTYFQNEAQLEKSRLLSDRFSAERPKGSFSTLEIQRTEQGDSAMYLCASSLGVAGVYGYTFGSGTRLTVV.

Points on this clone: Distinct nucleotide sequences in the sample also encode this CDR3. The chain couples TRBV10-3 to TRBJ2-3, with 7 bases lining up with TRBD1. Germline values: CDR1 ENHRY, CDR2 SYGVKD. The CDR3 contains 14 residues. Unmatched junction bases numbered 7, after V lost 7 bases and J lost 3 bases. CDR3 sequence: CAITRDSRTDTQYF. In nucleotides, the CDR3 is TGTGCCATCACTAGGGACAGTCGTACAGATACGCAGTATTTT.

This clone is deemed medium-sized (0.01 to 0.1%). V is TRBV9 and J is TRBJ2-1; 11 bases are a match to TRBD2. The V gene end was trimmed by 4 bases and the J gene end by 6 bases; junction bases not matched to a gene: 15. In germline, CDR1 is SGDLS, CDR2 YYNGEE. The CDR3 runs to 18 residues. This CDR3 reads CASSTTDYLAGGGNEQFF. CDR3 sequence (DNA): TGTGCCAGCAGCACAACCGACTATCTAGCGGGGGGTGGCAATGAGCAGTTCTTC.

The chain links TRBV4-3 to TRBJ1-6; the match to TRBD1 covers 10 bases. The CDR3 consists of 18 residues. V shed 4 bases, J shed 4 bases, and the junction held 10 bases outside the gene matches. Per germline, CDR1 LGHNA and CDR2 YSLEER. CDR3 nucleotide sequence: TGCGCCAGCAGCCTCTCGACCCGGGACAGGGGATATAATTCACCCCTCCACTTT. Translating gives CASSLSTRDRGYNSPLHF.

CDR3 amino acids: CASSPRAGVEAFF. The CDR3 DNA sequence: TGTGCCAGCAGCCCTCGGGCAGGGGTTGAAGCTTTCTTT. The gene calls are TRBV7-3 and TRBJ1-1; perhaps TRBD1 as D (6 bases). The CDR3 consists of 13 residues. Deletions cut 5 bases from V and 7 bases from J, with 14 bases between. Germline assignment: CDR1 SGHTA and CDR2 FQGTGA.

This chain connects TRBV6-1 to TRBJ1-1; D is unresolved. The germline gives CDR1 MNHNS, CDR2 SASEGT. The V end lost 3 bases, the J end lost 4 bases, and 21 bases lay between the germline ends. The CDR3 has 17 amino acids. DNA for the CDR3: TGTGCCAGCAGTGACTTTCTAGGCGGGTTTCAATCCACTGAAGCTTTCTTT. It encodes CASSDFLGGFQSTEAFF.

This clone was picked up one time. The CDR3 loop is CASSRRRGSGGTDTQYF. The CDR3 bases are TGTGCCAGCAGCCGTCGTCGGGGGAGCGGTGGCACAGATACGCAGTATTTT. The chain joins TRBV7-9 to TRBJ2-3; a weak D match, TRBD2 (6 bases). V gave up 5 bases and J gave up 1 base, with 19 bases separating them. Per the germline V gene, CDR1 is SEHNR and CDR2 is FQNEAQ (reference sequence). The CDR3 runs to 17 residues.

The chain employs TRBV6-5 and TRBJ2-1; a possible D gene is TRBD1 (6 bases). Germline-derived CDR1 and CDR2 are MNHEY and SVGAGI. Trimming stripped 6 bases from V and 0 bases from J, with 6 bases between. The CDR3 extends over 13 amino acids. CDR3 amino acids: CASSRGSYNEQFF. In DNA form, the CDR3 reads TGTGCCAGCAGCAGGGGCTCCTACAATGAGCAGTTCTTC.

The chain employs TRBV7-2 and TRBJ2-5; 9 bases are shared with TRBD1. Near its end, the DNA agrees better with TRBJ2-7, so the J call may be wrong. CDR1 SGHTA and CDR2 FQGNSA come from the germline V gene. This CDR3 spans 17 amino acids. In nucleotides, the CDR3 is TGTGCCAGCAGCCTACACCATAGGTGGGGACAGGGAAACGAGCAGTACTTC. Protein: CASSLHHRWGQGNEQYF.

This chain joins TRBV6-5 and TRBJ1-4; possible D gene TRBD1, 6 bases. V shed 4 bases and J shed 5 bases, with 14 bases lying between them. This CDR3 is 15 amino acids long. In germline, CDR1 is MNHEY, CDR2 SVGAGI. The CDR3 coding sequence is TGTGCCAGCAGTTTTACAGGGATTCAGAATGAAAAACTGTTTTTT. Protein product: CASSFTGIQNEKLFF.

The chain is built from TRBV27 and TRBJ2-5; D possibly corresponds to TRBD1 (5 bases). This CDR3 contains 13 residues. Germline CDR1 is MNHEY and CDR2 is SMNVEV (reference sequence). The germline V and J ends were trimmed by 5 bases and 5 bases, with 12 bases remaining between them. The CDR3 nucleotides read TGTGCCAGCAGTATCAGGGTGAGGGAGACCCAGTACTTC. Its protein product is CASSIRVRETQYF.

Turning to this clone: The junction departs from the called germline gene at one end, perhaps through a read error. The chain uses TRBV7-2 and TRBJ2-7, with D maybe TRBD1 (5 bases). The length of the CDR3 is 17 residues. In germline, CDR1 is SGHTA, CDR2 FQGNSA. CDR3: CASILSKITRVDYEQYF. The CDR3 nucleotides read TGTGCCAGCATCTTAAGCAAAATTACCAGGGTTGACTACGAGCAGTACTTC.

This chain joins TRBV6-5 and TRBJ2-1; a weak D match, TRBD1 (5 bases). The V and J ends lost 2 bases and 3 bases respectively, with 11 bases between them. The CDR3 spans 15 residues. Per germline, CDR1 MNHEY and CDR2 SVGAGI. The chain's CDR3 is CASSYQAGFYNEQFF. In DNA form, the CDR3 reads TGTGCCAGCAGTTACCAGGCAGGGTTCTACAATGAGCAGTTCTTC.

The count of this clone is one. The chain employs TRBV2 and TRBJ1-6; TRBD1 might be the D (6 bases). This CDR3 is 15 amino acids long. Germline lookup yields CDR1 SNHLY and CDR2 FYNNEI. V lost 2 bases and J lost 13, with 18 bases in between. CDR3 bases: TGTGCCAGCAGTGAAACGGGAGGGGGTGGGAGCCCCCTCCACTTT. This codes for CASSETGGGGSPLHF.

This clone was detected once. This chain joins TRBV7-7 and TRBJ2-2, with D perhaps matching TRBD2 (6 bases). Germline loops: CDR1 SSHAT, CDR2 FNYEAQ (reference sequence). Trimming left V 5 bases short and J 2 bases short, with 18 bases between. The CDR3 spans 17 residues. Here the CDR3 reads CASSPAEGRGNTGELFF. For the CDR3, the DNA is TGTGCCAGCAGCCCGGCGGAGGGGCGCGGAAACACCGGGGAGCTGTTTTTT.

J is TRBJ1-6 and V is TRBV6-5, with 7 bases aligning to TRBD1. This CDR3 region has 15 residues. The J segment lost 9 bases and the V segment lost 10 bases, leaving 15 bases of the junction unmatched. Germline CDR1 and CDR2: MNHEY and SVGAGI. The CDR3 bases are TGTGCCACTTTCAAAACGGGACAGCTTGGTTCACCCCTCCACTTT. Translation: CATFKTGQLGSPLHF.

The J gene is TRBJ1-1, the V gene TRBV14, with D maybe TRBD1 (6 bases). Germline V lookup: CDR1 SGHDN, CDR2 FVKESK. This CDR3 is built from 16 residues. The ends were cut back, 5 bases at V and 3 bases at J, with 19 bases in the middle. Here the CDR3 DNA reads TGTGCCAGCAGCAGAGGGAGGGGGGGATGGGACACTGAAGCTTTCTTT. It specifies CASSRGRGGWDTEAFF. Full variable domain (rest looked up from reference TRBV14 and TRBJ1-1): EAGVTQFPSHSVIEKGQTVTLRCDPISGHDNLYWYRRVMGKEIKFLLHFVKESKQDESGMPNNRFLAERTGGTYSTLKVQPAELEDSGVYFCASSRGRGGWDTEAFFGQGTRLTVV.

This clone has just a few counts. The chain has TRBV10-3 and TRBJ2-7, with D uncertain. Trimming pared 0 bases from V and 3 bases from J, leaving 3 bases between. This CDR3 region has 12 residues. Germline CDR1 and CDR2: ENHRY and SYGVKD. CDR3 in amino acids: CAISESYYEQYF. Written as DNA, the CDR3 is TGTGCCATCAGTGAGTCGTACTACGAGCAGTACTTC.

The CDR3 loop is CASSPAGDEQYF. The CDR3 coding sequence is TGTGCCAGCAGCCCAGCGGGGGACGAGCAGTACTTC. J is TRBJ2-7 and V is TRBV11-1; 8 nucleotides agree with TRBD2. CDR3 length: 12 amino acids. CDR1 is SGHAT and CDR2 is FQDESV in the germline V gene (reference sequence). Trimming cost V 5 bases and J 5 bases; bases outside gene matches: 2. Variable domain in full (rest from reference TRBV11-1 and TRBJ2-7): EAEVAQSPRYKITEKSQAVAFWCDPISGHATLYWYRQILGQGPELLVQFQDESVVDDSQLPKDRFSAERLKGVDSTLKIQPAELGDSAMYLCASSPAGDEQYFGPGTRLTVT.

V and J are TRBV9 and TRBJ2-2; 11 bases fit TRBD1. The CDR3 totals 14 residues. V gave up 5 bases and J gave up 7 bases; unmatched junction bases: 4. Germline V gene sequence: CDR1 SGDLS, CDR2 YYNGEE. The CDR3 sequence is CASRGQGAIGELFF. The CDR3, as DNA: TGTGCCAGCAGAGGACAGGGGGCAATCGGGGAGCTGTTTTTT. The whole variable domain, remainder taken from reference TRBV9 and TRBJ2-2, is DSGVTQTPKHLITATGQRVTLRCSPRSGDLSVYWYQQSLDQGLQFLIQYYNGEERAKGNILERFSAQQFPDLHSELNLSSLELGDSALYFCASRGQGAIGELFFGEGSRLTVL.

The gene calls are TRBV19 and TRBJ1-5; D gene uncertain. Trimming removed 3 bases from V and 6 bases from J, with 18 bases in between. The germline V gene encodes CDR1 LNHDA and CDR2 SQIVND (reference sequence). The CDR3 has 16 residues. In nucleotides, the CDR3 is TGTGCCAGTAGTATTATAACAATTTCTCATGGTCAGCCCCAGCATTTT. This sequence encodes CASSIITISHGQPQHF. Using reference TRBV19 and TRBJ1-5 for the parts outside the CDR3, the full variable domain is DGGITQSPKYLFRKEGQNVTLSCEQNLNHDAMYWYRQDPGQGLRLIYYSQIVNDFQKGDIAEGYSVSREKKESFPLTVTSAQKNPTAFYLCASSIITISHGQPQHFGDGTRLSIL.

This chain joins TRBV29-1 and TRBJ2-5; the D gene is possibly TRBD1 (6 bases). CDR1 SQVTM and CDR2 ANQGSEA come from the germline V gene. The CDR3 sequence is 13 residues long. The V end was cut by 3 bases, the J end by 5 bases, with 13 bases between. Written as DNA, the CDR3 is TGCAGCGTTGAGCCAGGGGATTACGAGACCCAGTACTTC. Protein: CSVEPGDYETQYF.

About this clone: Other nucleotide sequences from this sample produce the same CDR3. The chain recombines TRBV6-6 with TRBJ1-5, with TRBD1 matching 8 bases. This CDR3 contains 16 residues. Germline CDR1 MNHNY, CDR2 SVGAGI (reference sequence). Germline trimming cut 0 bases from V and 10 bases from J; bases unmatched to any gene: 11. As DNA, the CDR3 is TGTGCCAGCAGTTACTCCCTAGACAGGACAGGGAGCCCCCAGCATTTT. Its translation: CASSYSLDRTGSPQHF.

The chain recombines TRBV9 with TRBJ2-1; TRBD1 is a possible D gene (6 bases). The CDR3 extends over 16 amino acids. The ends were cut back, 0 bases at V and 4 bases at J, with 14 bases in the middle. CDR1 and CDR2 from the germline V gene are SGDLS and YYNGEE. CDR3 coding DNA: TGTGCCAGCAGCGTAGGGCCGCAGGGGCGTTACAATGAGCAGTTCTTC. Its translation: CASSVGPQGRYNEQFF.

This clone appeared a few times. This rearrangement joins TRBV25-1 to TRBJ2-2, with D unresolved. The CDR3 length is 16 residues. The ends were cut back, 2 bases at V and 0 bases at J, with 10 bases in the middle. The germline V gene has CDR1 MGHDK and CDR2 SYGVNS. CDR3 amino acids: CASSEAQSTNTGELFF. Here the CDR3 DNA reads TGTGCCAGCAGTGAAGCCCAATCTACGAACACCGGGGAGCTGTTTTTT. Full variable domain (rest looked up from reference TRBV25-1 and TRBJ2-2): EADIYQTPRYLVIGTGKKITLECSQTMGHDKMYWYQQDPGMELHLIHYSYGVNSTEKGDLSSESTVSRIRTEHFPLTLESARPSHTSQYLCASSEAQSTNTGELFFGEGSRLTVL.